The next 7 T cell receptor beta chains were all read from a single sample in a study of T cell clonality in common variable immunodeficiency. Produced via immunoSEQ multiplex PCR; TCRdb's table is partial and in-frame only. This sample carries under 50,000 clones, none of them present only once. The sequenced sample consisted of peripheral blood mononuclear cells. The receptors were sampled from a person aged 18-70 years in good health.

There are a few counts of this clone. Read coverage stops 3 residues before the CDR3 terminus; the germline J gene supplies the remainder. The rearrangement joins TRBV7-8 to TRBJ1-4; 8 bases are shared with TRBD1. The CDR3 is made up of 16 amino acids. CDR1 is SGHVS and CDR2 is FQNEAQ in the germline V gene. The CDR3 is CASSLGQGFRNSPLFF. The DNA read from the CDR3 is TGTGCCAGCAGCTTAGGACAGGGGTTTAGAAATTCACCA.

This clone was detected ten times or more. Read data end 3 residues before the CDR3 end; the end is taken from the germline J gene. This sequence joins TRBV20-1 and TRBJ1-5; D is unresolved. V was shortened by 5 bases and J by 4 bases, with 9 bases between the two germline ends. The CDR3 totals 12 residues. Germline CDR1 DFQATT, CDR2 SNEGSKA (reference sequence). The CDR3 region is CSAYGENQPQHF. The CDR3 DNA, read in part, is TGCAGTGCTTACGGGGAAAATCAGCCC.

A few counts support this clone. The CDR3 goes on 3 residues after the read ends, and that part is filled in from the germline J gene. The chain uses TRBV2 and TRBJ2-4; possibly TRBD1 for D (7 bases). Germline CDR1 SNHLY, CDR2 FYNNEI. V lost 8 bases and J 3 bases, leaving 23 bases between the germline ends. CDR3 length: 17 amino acids. CDR3 loop: CASGLLPGGLVKNIQYF. Incomplete CDR3 DNA: TGTGCCAGCGGCCTTTTGCCAGGGGGACTCGTCAAAAACATT.

This clone was picked up many times. The missing CDR3 end, 3 residues past where the read stops, is filled in from the germline J gene. This chain joins TRBV20-1 and TRBJ1-1; the match to TRBD1 covers 7 bases. The germline V gene has CDR1 DFQATT and CDR2 SNEGSKA (reference sequence). The CDR3 loop spans 14 amino acids. Losses at the gene ends were 3 bases for V and 1 base for J; bases not matched to a gene: 5. CDR3 protein: CSARRQGRNTEAFF. CDR3 DNA (partial): TGCAGTGCTAGGAGACAGGGAAGGAACACTGAA.

About this clone itself: The observed sequence ends 3 residues before the CDR3 terminus, with the missing tail filled in from the germline J gene. This sequence joins TRBV18 and TRBJ2-5; maybe TRBD2 (6 bases). The CDR3 has 15 amino acids. CDR1 is KGHSH and CDR2 is LQKENI in the germline V gene. V lost 4 bases to trimming and J lost 4 bases, with 16 bases between them. CDR3 loop: CASSLRLDAPETQYF. CDR3 DNA (partial): TGTGCCAGCTCACTAAGACTAGACGCCCCAGAGACC. Full variable domain (outside the CDR3, taken from reference TRBV18 and TRBJ2-5): NAGVMQNPRHLVRRRGQEARLRCSPMKGHSHVYWYRQLPEEGLKFMVYLQKENIIDESGMPKERFSAEFPKEGPSILRIQQVVRGDSAAYFCASSLRLDAPETQYFGPGTRLLVL.

At least ten counts were recorded for this clone. The CDR3 is cut off 3 residues early in the read; its end comes from the germline J gene. The rearrangement uses TRBV19 and TRBJ2-2; D not certain. Germline values: CDR1 LNHDA, CDR2 SQIVND (reference sequence). The CDR3 contains 12 residues. The V end was cut by 3 bases, the J end by 7 bases, with 6 bases between. The sequenced part of the CDR3 DNA is TGTGCCAGTAGTATTTTTAGCGGGGAG. It encodes CASSIFSGE. The full CDR3 reads CASSIFSGELFF.

The sample holds many counts of this clone. The observed sequence ends 3 residues before the CDR3 terminus, with the missing tail filled in from the germline J gene. The chain uses TRBV5-4 and TRBJ1-2; 7 bases match TRBD1. V dropped 0 bases and J dropped 4; count of bases not matched to a gene: 6. Germline values: CDR1 SGHNT, CDR2 YYREEE (reference sequence). There are 15 residues in the CDR3. The CDR3 region is CASSLEQTGIYGYTF. CDR3 bases read: TGTGCCAGCAGCTTGGAACAGACAGGGATCTATGGC. The entire variable domain, with the rest obtained from reference TRBV5-4 and TRBJ1-2, is as follows: ETGVTQSPTHLIKTRGQQVTLRCSSQSGHNTVSWYQQALGQGPQFIFQYYREEENGRGNFPPRFSGLQFPNYSSELNVNALELDDSALYLCASSLEQTGIYGYTFGSGTRLTVV.